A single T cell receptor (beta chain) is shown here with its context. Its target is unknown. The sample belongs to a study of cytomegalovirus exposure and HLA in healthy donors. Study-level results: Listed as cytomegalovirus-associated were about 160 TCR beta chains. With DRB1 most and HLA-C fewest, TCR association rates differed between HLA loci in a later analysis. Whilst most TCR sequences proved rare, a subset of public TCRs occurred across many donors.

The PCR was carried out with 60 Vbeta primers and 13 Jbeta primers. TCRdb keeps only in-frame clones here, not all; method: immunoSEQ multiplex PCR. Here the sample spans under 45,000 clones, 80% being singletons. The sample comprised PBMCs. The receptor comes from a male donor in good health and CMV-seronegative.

The CDR3 loop is CASSLLGTLNTGELFF. The CDR3 DNA is TGTGCCAGCAGTTTATTAGGGACACTAAACACCGGGGAGCTGTTTTTT. J is TRBJ2-2 and V is TRBV27, with D possibly being TRBD1 (6 bases). The CDR3 extends over 16 amino acids. Germline V CDR1 and CDR2: MNHEY, SMNVEV (reference sequence). The ends were cut back, 1 base at V and 2 bases at J, with 11 bases in the middle.